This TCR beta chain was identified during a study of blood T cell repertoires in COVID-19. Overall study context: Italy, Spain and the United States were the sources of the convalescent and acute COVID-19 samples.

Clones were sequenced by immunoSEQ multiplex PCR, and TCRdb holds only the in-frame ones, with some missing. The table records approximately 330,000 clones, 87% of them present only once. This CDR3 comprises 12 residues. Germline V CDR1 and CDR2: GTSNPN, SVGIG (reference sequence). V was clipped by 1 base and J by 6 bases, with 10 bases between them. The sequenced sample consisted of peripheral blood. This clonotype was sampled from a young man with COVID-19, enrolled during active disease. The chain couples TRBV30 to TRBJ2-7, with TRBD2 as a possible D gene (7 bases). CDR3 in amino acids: CAWSDGGLEQYF. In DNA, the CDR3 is TGTGCCTGGAGTGACGGGGGGCTCGAGCAGTACTTC.